The clone carrying this T cell receptor beta chain appeared many times. What it binds is unknown. The record originates from a study of Graves' ophthalmopathy and Graves' hyperthyroidism. Study-wide results and caveats: Most thyroid clonotypes with frequency above 0.001 were detected in blood too.

Amplification of TCR beta CDR3 regions used RNA transcripts. The authors performed first-round RT-PCR with HTBI primers and then a second-round multiplex PCR. TCRdb recomputed calls from the multiplex PCR reads with MiXCR, one row per CDR3 protein. Of approximately 540,000 distinct CDR3 sequences detected, about two fifths appear once; the ten largest clones hold about 4.1%. The clonotype was recovered from an adult man with Graves' hyperthyroidism. Sequences were obtained from peripheral blood or thyroid tissue (not recorded which).

The CDR3 spells CASSLVASGVPETQYF. Written as DNA, the CDR3 is TGTGCCAGCAGCTTAGTGGCTAGCGGGGTCCCGGAGACCCAGTACTTC. The chain has TRBV7-9 and TRBJ2-5; 9 nucleotides match TRBD2. Germline-derived CDR1 and CDR2 are SEHNR and FQNEAQ (reference sequence). There are 16 residues in the CDR3. The J segment lost 5 bases and the V segment lost 1 base, leaving 8 bases of the junction unmatched.